Detailed here is one T cell receptor beta chain. Its cognate antigen is unknown. The source of the sample is a study of shared clonotypes between healthy human individuals. Whole-study findings and limits: Generation of non-shared clonotypes was less probable than generation of clonotypes shared by all four donors. Generally, naive subsets (rather than memory subsets) showed larger estimated richness. An effect of sequencing depth on clonotype sharing among donors was expected.

Trimming pared 4 bases from V and 2 bases from J, leaving 17 bases between. The germline V gene encodes CDR1 MDHEN and CDR2 SYDVKM. The CDR3 consists of 16 residues. Repertoires were generated with immunoSEQ multiplex PCR, while TCRdb's copy carries only in-frame clones and drops some. The sample holds fewer than 700,000 clones; 85% to 95% are singletons and the top ten take approximately 0.11%. Naive CD8 cells lacked CD45RO, underwent positive selection for CCR7 and left out terminally differentiated effector memory CD45RA+ cells. The genes are TRBV28 and TRBJ1-2, with unresolved D. The material sequenced was naive CD8+ T cells sorted from blood. The clonotype originates from a woman aged 25 to 39 in good health. CDR3 nucleotide sequence: TGTGCCAGCAGTTCAAAGAAACCGGACGGAAACTATGGCTACACCTTC. This encodes CASSSKKPDGNYGYTF.